This T cell receptor beta chain was captured by sequencing in a study of identical twins. Study-level findings and limits: Twins' surplus sharing was weaker for beta out-of-frame sequences. Those out-of-frame alpha sequences shared by twins showed an excess of low generation probability. The study reached conclusions through statistical analysis that was cross-sectional, not following the same donors. Insertions ran lower in abundant cord blood beta clonotypes, though not in memory repertoires.

A remark on this clonotype: The antigen remains undetermined.

Between the trimmed V and J ends, which lost 3 bases and 1 base, there was a span of 4 bases. This CDR3 region has 12 residues. In TCRdb, the 5' RACE reads were re-called with MiXCR into one record per CDR3 protein. The sample yields hundreds of thousands of distinct CDR3 sequences, 10% to 15% seen once. These data are also associated with another study on yellow fever vaccine responses in identical twins.

V gene TRBV12-3 or TRBV12-4 combines with J gene TRBJ2-7; D not certain. Sample: PBMCs. The clonotype was recovered from a woman aged 18-35 years in good health. This CDR3 is CASSFLSYEQYV. The CDR3 DNA is TGTGCCAGCAGTTTTTTGTCCTACGAGCAGTACGTC.